The next 32 T cell receptor beta chains were all read from a single sample in a study of spatial heterogeneity in lung cancer. Time point specified: sample taken at primary tumor resection. Whole RNA, isolated from tumor, nontumor lung or frozen PBMC, was sequenced without prior sorting. TCRdb processed the 5' RACE reads anew with MiXCR; each CDR3 protein has one entry. The sample yields some 100,000 distinct CDR3 sequences, more than 10% seen once. The sample in question was PBMCs, obtained at surgery. The receptors derive from a male donor with early-stage non-small cell lung cancer.

A word on this clonotype: At one end the junction does not follow the germline gene, possibly because of a read error. The rearrangement uses TRBV6-6 and TRBJ2-3; D possibly corresponds to TRBD2 (6 bases). Germline CDR1 MNHNY, CDR2 SVGAGI (reference sequence). CDR3 length: 13 residues. The CDR3 sequence: CVSSPGSPDTQYF. Written as DNA, the CDR3 is TGTGTCAGCAGCCCCGGGAGCCCAGATACGCAGTATTTT.

This clonotype was seen ten or more times. The V and J genes are TRBV7-8 and TRBJ1-5; no definite D call. The V gene lost 1 base and the J gene lost 3 bases, with 4 bases spanning the gap. The CDR3 spans 13 residues. Germline assignment: CDR1 SGHVS and CDR2 FQNEAQ. CDR3 sequence (DNA): TGTGCCAGCAGCTTAGGGAACAATCAGCCCCAGCATTTT. Its translation is CASSLGNNQPQHF.

The chain has TRBV12-3 or TRBV12-4 and TRBJ2-7; unclear D gene. CDR3 length: 14 residues. Between the trimmed V and J ends, which lost 6 bases and 4 bases, there was a span of 16 bases. Written as DNA, the CDR3 is TGTGCCAGCAGCCCATCCGTTACGTTTTACGAGCAGTACTTC. Translating gives CASSPSVTFYEQYF.

With regard to this clonotype: Being one base from a much bigger clone, this may be a read error. V and J are TRBV10-3 and TRBJ1-1; possibly TRBD1 for D (5 bases). This CDR3 is built from 14 residues. The V gene's germline CDR1 is ENHRY and CDR2 SYGVKD. The CDR3: CVIRDPDEYTEAFF. In nucleotides, the CDR3 is TGTGTCATCAGGGACCCTGATGAGTACACTGAAGCTTTCTTT.

This clonotype was seen only a few times. The chain employs TRBV10-3 and TRBJ2-5; D not resolved. Germline-derived CDR1 and CDR2 are ENHRY and SYGVKD. The V end was cut by 2 bases, the J end by 5 bases, with 3 bases between. The CDR3 spans 11 residues. The DNA of the CDR3 is TGTGCCATCAGTGAGGCGGAGACCCAGTACTTC. The encoded protein is CAISEAETQYF.

This clonotype was counted a few times. V is TRBV20-1 and J is TRBJ2-1, with TRBD2 as a possible D gene (5 bases). The V and J ends lost 8 bases and 9 bases respectively, with 20 bases between them. Germline V gene sequence: CDR1 DFQATT, CDR2 SNEGSKA (reference sequence). The CDR3 length is 13 residues. In nucleotides, the CDR3 is TGCAGTTTGAAGCGGCTTCCACCCAGTGAGCAGTTCTTC. Translated, it gives CSLKRLPPSEQFF.

The CDR3 reads CASSAQGRGAGTEAFF. In nucleotides, the CDR3 is TGTGCCAGCAGCGCACAGGGAAGGGGAGCGGGCACTGAAGCTTTCTTT. The genes are TRBV6-4 and TRBJ1-1; tentatively, D is TRBD1 (6 bases). CDR1 and CDR2 from the germline V gene are MRHNA and SNTAGT. This CDR3 is built from 16 residues. V was pared by 6 bases and J by 4 bases, with 21 bases between.

V and J are TRBV7-2 and TRBJ2-5; 9 bases map to TRBD2. CDR3 length equals 15 residues. Germline-derived CDR1 and CDR2 are SGHTA and FQGNSA. V lost 5 bases to trimming and J lost 5 bases; unmatched junction nucleotides: 9. The CDR3 region has the DNA TGTGCCAGCAGCCCCCAGCGGGGGGAGGGGGAGACCCAGTACTTC. This encodes CASSPQRGEGETQYF.

This chain joins TRBV6-5 and TRBJ2-3; D ambiguous. Trimming removed 6 bases from V and 2 bases from J, with 6 bases in between. The length of the CDR3 is 12 residues. Germline lookup yields CDR1 MNHEY and CDR2 SVGAGI. The CDR3 is CASRENTDTQYF. CDR3 bases: TGTGCCAGCAGGGAAAACACAGATACGCAGTATTTT.

This clonotype was found a few times. The J gene is TRBJ1-2, the V gene TRBV6-2 or TRBV6-3; D gene unclear. Trimming pared 2 bases from V and 4 bases from J, leaving 8 bases between. The germline gives CDR1 MNHEY, CDR2 SVGEGT. This CDR3 contains 13 residues. CDR3 region: CASSYEKTYGYTF. The CDR3 nucleotides read TGTGCCAGCAGTTACGAGAAAACCTATGGCTACACCTTC.

This clonotype was seen repeatedly, ten times or more. The chain joins TRBV21-1 to TRBJ2-7; the table calls TRBD1, which could not be checked here. TRBV21-1 is a listed pseudogene. The CDR3 length is 14 residues. Here the CDR3 reads CASSNRDRAYEQYF. CDR3 DNA: TGTGCCAGCAGCAACCGGGACAGAGCCTACGAGCAGTACTTC.

The CDR3 region has the DNA TGTGCCAGCAGGATAGGACAGGGTCATCAGCCCCAGCATTTT. Protein: CASRIGQGHQPQHF. The chain recombines TRBV12-3 or TRBV12-4 with TRBJ1-5; 8 bases agree with TRBD1. CDR3 length equals 14 residues. The V segment lost 6 bases and the J segment 5 bases; nucleotides outside the gene matches: 6.

The chain combines TRBV2 with TRBJ1-1; no clear D gene. CDR1 and CDR2 (germline): SNHLY, FYNNEI. This CDR3 comprises 14 residues. Between the trimmed V and J ends, which lost 3 bases and 5 bases, there was a span of 13 bases. CDR3 in amino acids: CASSDPGVWTEAFF. CDR3 nucleotides: TGTGCCAGCAGTGACCCGGGAGTATGGACTGAAGCTTTCTTT.

CDR3 nucleotides: TGTGCCAGCAGCGTAGCGGGGGCGCGAGGCTATGGCTACACCTTC. Its translation: CASSVAGARGYGYTF. The rearrangement links TRBV9 to TRBJ1-2, with D possibly TRBD1 on 6 matching bases. The CDR3 has 15 residues. The V and J ends lost 0 bases and 4 bases respectively, with 13 bases between them. In germline, CDR1 is SGDLS, CDR2 YYNGEE.

There are many counts of this clonotype. The J gene is TRBJ1-5, the V gene TRBV6-2 or TRBV6-3; tentatively, D is TRBD1 (6 bases). Looked up from germline, CDR1 is MNHEY and CDR2 is SVGEGT. The length of the CDR3 is 14 residues. Between the trimmed V and J ends, which lost 4 bases and 4 bases, there was a span of 11 bases. CDR3: CASSSGQRNQPQHF. The DNA for the CDR3 is TGTGCCAGCAGTTCGGGACAAAGAAATCAGCCCCAGCATTTT.

The V call is TRBV5-1, the J call TRBJ2-1; 8 bases line up with TRBD1. The germline V gene has CDR1 SGHRS and CDR2 YFSETQ. V lost 4 bases, J lost 3 bases, and 9 bases stayed unmatched. The CDR3 contains 16 residues. The CDR3 is CASSLRQGSSYNEQFF. In nucleotides, the CDR3 is TGCGCCAGCAGCCTGAGACAGGGGTCCAGCTACAATGAGCAGTTCTTC.

Ten or more counts support this clonotype. The chain joins TRBV14 to TRBJ1-5; a possible D gene is TRBD1 (5 bases). CDR1 SGHDN and CDR2 FVKESK come from the germline V gene. Trimming shortened V by 4 bases and J by 0 bases, and 10 bases separated the two germline ends. This CDR3 region has 15 residues. CDR3 in amino acids: CASSLRASSNQPQHF. For the CDR3, the DNA is TGTGCCAGCAGCCTCAGGGCCTCTAGCAATCAGCCCCAGCATTTT.

A few counts support this clonotype. V is TRBV7-9 and J is TRBJ2-7; D perhaps matches TRBD2 (5 bases). CDR1 SEHNR and CDR2 FQNEAQ come from the germline V gene (reference sequence). CDR3 length: 16 residues. With 5 bases removed from V and 1 base from J, the gap between germline ends came to 18 bases. The CDR3 sequence: CASSNVRGIRSYEQYF. The CDR3 DNA reads as TGTGCCAGCAGCAACGTGCGAGGGATCCGTTCCTACGAGCAGTACTTC.

This clonotype has only a few counts. This chain links TRBV6-1 with TRBJ2-3; the D gene is possibly TRBD1 (6 bases). The CDR3 sequence is 14 residues long. Per the germline V gene, CDR1 is MNHNS and CDR2 is SASEGT. V shed 2 bases and J shed 4 bases, with 10 bases lying between them. The CDR3 loop is CASSERGWADTQYF. CDR3 DNA: TGTGCCAGCAGTGAAAGGGGGTGGGCAGATACGCAGTATTTT.

The chain combines TRBV7-2 with TRBJ2-3; TRBD2 matches 10 bases. The length of the CDR3 is 15 residues. The V segment lost 6 bases and the J segment 11 bases; nucleotides outside the gene matches: 14. Germline CDR1 is SGHTA and CDR2 is FQGNSA. The CDR3 bases are TGTGCCAGCAGTCAAAGCGGGGGGGCGATTCTCTGGCAGTATTTT. Its protein is CASSQSGGAILWQYF.

There are a few counts of this clonotype. V usage is TRBV11-2 and J usage is TRBJ2-7; TRBD1 might be the D (5 bases). Looked up from germline, CDR1 is SGHAT and CDR2 is FQNNGV. This CDR3 has 14 amino acids. Trimming removed 3 bases from V and 4 bases from J, with 13 bases in between. This chain's CDR3 is CASSLGPSIYEQYF. In DNA, the CDR3 is TGTGCCAGCAGCTTGGGGCCGTCCATTTACGAGCAGTACTTC. The complete variable domain, with remaining parts taken from reference TRBV11-2 and TRBJ2-7, reads EAGVAQSPRYKIIEKRQSVAFWCNPISGHATLYWYQQILGQGPKLLIQFQNNGVVDDSQLPKDRFSAERLKGVDSTLKIQPAKLEDSAVYLCASSLGPSIYEQYFGPGTRLTVT.

In this sample, this clonotype turned up many times. The chain uses TRBV11-2 and TRBJ2-2; 7 bases line up with TRBD1. Germline V gene sequence: CDR1 SGHAT, CDR2 FQNNGV. The ends lost 7 bases at V and 4 bases at J; junction bases unmatched: 12. The CDR3 runs to 16 residues. The CDR3 sequence: CASTPLWRQGTGELFF. The DNA for the CDR3 is TGTGCCAGCACCCCTCTTTGGCGACAGGGCACCGGGGAGCTGTTTTTT.

This clonotype has ten or more counts. This rearrangement joins TRBV12-3 or TRBV12-4 to TRBJ1-1; TRBD1 might be the D (5 bases). The CDR3 consists of 13 residues. Trimming cost V 6 bases and J 7 bases, with 15 bases left between them. CDR3 loop: CASSKGVPFEAFF. CDR3 DNA sequence: TGTGCCAGCAGCAAAGGGGTTCCCTTTGAAGCTTTCTTT.

The chain combines TRBV3-1 with TRBJ2-5; D unclear. V gave up 8 bases and J gave up 5 bases, with 12 bases separating them. The CDR3 extends over 12 amino acids. Germline CDR1 reads LGHDT; CDR2 reads YNNKEL (reference sequence). Written as DNA, the CDR3 is TGTGCCAGCTCGAGGAGTGATGAGACCCAGTACTTC. As protein: CASSRSDETQYF.

This clonotype appeared many times. The V and J genes are TRBV27 and TRBJ2-5; 9 bases fit TRBD1. The CDR3 is 15 amino acids. Germline CDR1 is MNHEY and CDR2 is SMNVEV (reference sequence). Trimming cost V 4 bases and J 1 base; bases outside gene matches: 4. This CDR3 reads CASSSPGQGQETQYF. CDR3 bases: TGTGCCAGCAGTTCCCCGGGACAGGGCCAAGAGACCCAGTACTTC.

This chain joins TRBV29-1 and TRBJ2-1, with unresolved D. Trimming took 2 bases from V and 8 from J, leaving 7 bases between them. CDR3 size: 11 residues. Germline CDR1 reads SQVTM; CDR2 reads ANQGSEA. CDR3 loop: CSVESRYEQFF. CDR3 nucleotide sequence: TGCAGCGTTGAAAGCCGTTATGAGCAGTTCTTC.

This clonotype was observed a few times. V gene TRBV28 combines with J gene TRBJ1-1; D possibly corresponds to TRBD1 (5 bases). This CDR3 comprises 12 residues. CDR1 is MDHEN and CDR2 is SYDVKM in the germline V gene. V was cut by 3 bases and J by 8 bases, with 10 bases left in between. This chain's CDR3 is CASSFWDPEAFF. The DNA of the CDR3 is TGTGCCAGCAGTTTTTGGGACCCCGAAGCTTTCTTT.

This clonotype has a count of ten or more. J is TRBJ2-7 and V is TRBV4-3, with D uncertain. Germline V gene data show CDR1 as LGHNA and CDR2 as YSLEER. This CDR3 has 14 residues. Deletions cut 4 bases from V and 4 bases from J, with 14 bases between. The CDR3 loop is CASSPNGKRYEQYF. For the CDR3, the DNA is TGCGCCAGCAGCCCGAATGGGAAGAGGTACGAGCAGTACTTC.

The chain has TRBV18 and TRBJ1-5, with unresolved D. V was clipped by 3 bases and J by 4 bases, with 7 bases between them. CDR1 is KGHSH and CDR2 is LQKENI in the germline V gene. This CDR3 comprises 13 residues. CDR3 in amino acids: CASSPDLNQPQHF. CDR3 coding DNA: TGTGCCAGCTCACCGGACCTAAATCAGCCCCAGCATTTT.

This rearrangement joins TRBV2 to TRBJ1-5, with no clear D. The CDR3 consists of 13 residues. From germline, CDR1 is SNHLY and CDR2 FYNNEI. Trimming pared 4 bases from V and 5 bases from J, leaving 9 bases between. The DNA of the CDR3 is TGTGCCAGCAGTGTACAGCCCGATCAGCCCCAGCATTTT. Translating it yields CASSVQPDQPQHF.

The V call is TRBV29-1, the J call TRBJ2-7; D assignment may be TRBD1 or TRBD2 (6 bases each). The CDR3 is made up of 12 amino acids. Trimming took 2 bases from V and 8 from J, leaving 13 bases between them. Germline assignment: CDR1 SQVTM and CDR2 ANQGSEA. In nucleotides, the CDR3 is TGCAGCGTTGAACAACAGGGAGGCCAGCAGTACTTC. As protein: CSVEQQGGQQYF.

The chain employs TRBV7-2 and TRBJ1-3; no definite D call. This CDR3 is 13 amino acids long. CDR1 SGHTA and CDR2 FQGNSA come from the germline V gene. Trimming removed 0 bases at V and 4 bases at J, with 4 bases between. In DNA, the CDR3 is TGTGCCAGCAGCTTAGCGGAGGGAAACACCATATATTTT. Its protein product is CASSLAEGNTIYF.